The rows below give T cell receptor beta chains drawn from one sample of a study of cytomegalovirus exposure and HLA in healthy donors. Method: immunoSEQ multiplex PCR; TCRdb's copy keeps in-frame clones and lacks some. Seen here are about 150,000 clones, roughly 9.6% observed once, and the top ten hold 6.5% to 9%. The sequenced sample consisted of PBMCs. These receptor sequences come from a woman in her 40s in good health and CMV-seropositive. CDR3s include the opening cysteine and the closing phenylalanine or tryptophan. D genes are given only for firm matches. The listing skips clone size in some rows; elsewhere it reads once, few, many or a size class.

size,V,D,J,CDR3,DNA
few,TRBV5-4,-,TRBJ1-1,CASSGIGAATEAFF,TGTGCCAGCAGCGGTATAGGGGCCGCCACTGAAGCTTTCTTT
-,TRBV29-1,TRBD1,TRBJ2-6,CSVAGPDRAGANVLTF,TGCAGCGTTGCCGGACCTGACAGGGCTGGGGCCAACGTCCTGACTTTC
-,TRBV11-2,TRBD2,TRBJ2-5,CASNLAGAEETQYF,TGTGCCAGTAACCTAGCGGGGGCTGAAGAGACCCAGTACTTC
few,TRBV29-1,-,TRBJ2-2,CSVVSGTGELFF,TGCAGCGTTGTGTCAGGCACCGGGGAGCTGTTTTTT
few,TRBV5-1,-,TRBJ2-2,CASSLAQAKPTQSTGELFF,TGCGCCAGCAGCTTGGCGCAGGCCAAACCAACCCAAAGCACCGGGGAGCTGTTTTTT
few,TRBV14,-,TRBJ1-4,CASSPLNEKLFF,TGTGCCAGCAGCCCTCTAAATGAAAAACTGTTTTTT
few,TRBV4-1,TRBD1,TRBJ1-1,CASSQDTGGSTEAFF,TGCGCCAGCAGCCAAGATACAGGGGGCTCGACTGAAGCTTTCTTT
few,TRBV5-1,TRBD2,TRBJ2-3,CASSDGTSFFTDTQYF,TGCGCCAGCAGCGACGGGACTAGCTTCTTCACAGATACGCAGTATTTT
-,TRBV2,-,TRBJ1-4,CASSLQSTNEKLFF,TGTGCCAGCAGCCTACAGTCAACTAATGAAAAACTGTTTTTT
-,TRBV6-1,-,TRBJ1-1,CASSDPSIAPVEAFF,TGTGCCAGCAGTGACCCATCCATCGCCCCGGTAGAGGCTTTCTTT
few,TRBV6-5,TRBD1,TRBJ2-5,CASSLGTVQETQYF,TGTGCCAGCAGCCTCGGGACAGTGCAAGAGACCCAGTACTTC
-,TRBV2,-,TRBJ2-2,CASSSEGRGGELFF,TGTGCCAGCAGTAGTGAAGGGAGAGGCGGGGAGCTGTTTTTT
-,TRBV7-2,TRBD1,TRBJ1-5,CASSLGQGDYSNQPQHF,TGTGCCAGCAGCCTCGGACAGGGGGATTATAGCAATCAGCCCCAGCATTTT
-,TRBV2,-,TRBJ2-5,CASSSGGPGQETQYF,TGTGCCAGCAGTTCCGGGGGGCCAGGGCAAGAGACCCAGTACTTC
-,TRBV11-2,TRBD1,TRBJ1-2,CASSQDTGASSYGYTF,TGTGCCAGCAGCCAGGACACAGGGGCTTCCAGCTATGGCTACACCTTC
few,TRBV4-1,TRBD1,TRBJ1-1,CASSQERYRTGKTQAFF,TGCGCCAGCAGCCAAGAACGTTATAGGACAGGAAAAACACAGGCTTTCTTT
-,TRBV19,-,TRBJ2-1,CASSISTHNEQFF,TGTGCCAGTAGTATATCGACACACAATGAGCAGTTCTTC
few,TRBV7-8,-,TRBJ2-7,CASSLVWGQDGEQYF,TGTGCCAGCAGCTTAGTATGGGGACAAGACGGCGAGCAGTACTTC
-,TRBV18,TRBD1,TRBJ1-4,CASSPPGTGAEKLFF,TGTGCCAGCTCACCACCCGGGACAGGGGCCGAAAAACTGTTTTTT
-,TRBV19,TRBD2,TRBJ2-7,CASSKLGTSGGSYEQYF,TGTGCCAGTAGTAAACTCGGGACTAGCGGGGGCTCCTACGAGCAGTACTTC
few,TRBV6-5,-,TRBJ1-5,CASSYIGVDQPQHF,TGTGCCAGCAGTTACATAGGGGTAGACCAGCCCCAGCATTTT
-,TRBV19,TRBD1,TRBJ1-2,CASSIFEGQAIYGYTF,TGTGCCAGTAGTATCTTCGAGGGACAGGCCATCTATGGCTACACCTTC
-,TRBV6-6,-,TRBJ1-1,CASRLRSTEAFF,TGTGCCAGCCGCCTACGGAGCACTGAAGCTTTCTTT
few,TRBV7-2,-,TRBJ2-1,CASSLDNNEQFF,TGTGCCAGCAGCTTAGACAACAATGAGCAGTTCTTC
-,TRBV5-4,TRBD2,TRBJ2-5,CASSLGIAGMQETQYF,TGTGCCAGCAGCTTGGGGATAGCGGGGATGCAAGAGACCCAGTACTTC
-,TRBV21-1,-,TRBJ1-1,CASSNSRRGRRAFF,TGTGCCAGCAGCAATAGCCGCAGGGGGCGCCGAGCTTTCTTT
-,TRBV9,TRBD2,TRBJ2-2,CASSGRSGGALVSTGELFF,TGTGCCAGCAGCGGCCGTAGCGGGGGGGCCTTAGTTAGCACCGGGGAGCTGTTTTTT
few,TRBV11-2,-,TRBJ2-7,CASSLNLAGDTHEQYF,TGTGCCAGCAGCTTAAATCTGGCAGGGGACACTCACGAGCAGTACTTC
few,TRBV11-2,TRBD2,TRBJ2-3,CASSLLAGVYTDTQYF,TGTGCCAGCAGCCTACTAGCGGGGGTATACACAGATACGCAGTATTTT
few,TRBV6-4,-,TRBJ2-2,CASSIRQNTGELFF,TGTGCCAGCAGTATCAGACAAAACACCGGGGAGCTGTTTTTT
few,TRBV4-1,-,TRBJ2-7,CASSQQPGGFYEQYF,TGCGCCAGCAGCCAGCAGCCGGGGGGCTTCTACGAGCAGTACTTC